These 18 T cell receptor beta chains share one sample of origin, sequenced in a study of metastatic and nonmetastatic thyroid tumors. Thyroid surgery had not been preceded by any treatment in any patient. TCRdb re-clonotyped the PCR reads through MiXCR. The sample holds more than 40,000 clones, less than 3.5% seen once. Specimen: blood. The receptors were sampled from a female donor with papillary thyroid cancer or a benign thyroid nodule (not recorded which). Some clones in this sample may be carry-over from other donors' samples.

This clone has at least ten counts. For the CDR3, the DNA is TGTGCCAGTAGTGACAGGGGGCCCTATGGCTACACCTTC. The encoded protein is CASSDRGPYGYTF. The chain carries TRBV19 and TRBJ1-2, with TRBD1 matching 10 bases. J was trimmed by 4 bases and V by 5 bases; bases with no gene match: 1. This CDR3 spans 13 amino acids. The germline CDR1 and CDR2 sequences are LNHDA and SQIVND (reference sequence).

This clone appeared a few times. The chain carries TRBV19 and TRBJ2-7, with D possibly matching TRBD2 (5 bases). CDR3 length equals 14 residues. Per the germline V gene, CDR1 is LNHDA and CDR2 is SQIVND (reference sequence). The V end lost 5 bases, the J end lost 3 bases, and 14 bases lay between the germline ends. CDR3 amino acids: CASSSAVGDYEQYF. Written as DNA, the CDR3 is TGTGCCAGTAGTTCCGCGGTCGGGGACTACGAGCAGTACTTC.

At least ten counts were recorded for this clone. The chain uses TRBV6-1 and TRBJ1-5, with TRBD1 matching 10 bases. Unmatched junction bases numbered 8, after V lost 11 bases and J lost 4 bases. The CDR3 has 14 amino acids. Germline V gives CDR1 MNHNS, CDR2 SASEGT. The CDR3 sequence is CACKDRGDNQPQHF. CDR3 DNA sequence: TGTGCCTGTAAGGACAGGGGGGATAATCAGCCCCAGCATTTT.

This clone was recorded a few times. Germline and junction disagree at one end, which may indicate a read error. The chain joins TRBV10-3 to TRBJ2-2; D is possibly TRBD1 or TRBD2 (5 bases each). This CDR3 spans 18 amino acids. Germline loops: CDR1 ENHRY, CDR2 SYGVKD. The CDR3 bases are TGTGCCACCAGTGGTTCAATACAGGAGGCGCAAAACACCGGGGAGCTGTTTTTT. As protein: CATSGSIQEAQNTGELFF.

In its sample, this clone was seen many times. The chain couples TRBV9 to TRBJ2-3; 7 bases line up with TRBD2. This CDR3 has 14 amino acids. V was clipped by 3 bases and J by 5 bases; unmatched bases: 6. The germline V gene has CDR1 SGDLS and CDR2 YYNGEE. The CDR3 coding sequence is TGTGCCAGCAGCGCGACTAGCTCTAGAGATACGCAGTATTTT. Encoded protein: CASSATSSRDTQYF.

This clone was counted only a few times. Its ends do not fully match the called genes, so a read error is possible. The genes are TRBV6-5 and TRBJ2-6; D is unresolved. This CDR3 has 14 amino acids. In germline, CDR1 is MNHEY, CDR2 SVGAGI. CDR3 amino acids: CASSYYSGANVLTF. The CDR3 DNA follows: TGTGCCAGCAGCTACTACTCTGGGGCCAACGTCCTGACTTTC.

This clone has more than one count but fewer than ten. The chain combines TRBV20-1 with TRBJ1-2, with TRBD1 identical over 7 bases. Germline V lookup: CDR1 DFQATT, CDR2 SNEGSKA (reference sequence). CDR3 size: 13 residues. The J segment lost 6 bases and the V segment lost 6 bases, leaving 10 bases of the junction unmatched. The CDR3 is CSAIGQVGDGYTF. CDR3 DNA sequence: TGCAGTGCCATTGGACAGGTGGGGGATGGCTACACCTTC.

This clone has more than one count but fewer than ten. J is TRBJ2-3 and V is TRBV19; possibly TRBD1 or TRBD2 for D (6 bases each). The germline gives CDR1 LNHDA, CDR2 SQIVND (reference sequence). This CDR3 region has 17 residues. Trimming left V 0 bases short and J 1 base short, with 14 bases between. The CDR3 nucleotides are TGTGCCAGTAGTATAGATCTAGGGGGGAGAGGCACAGATACGCAGTATTTT. Its protein is CASSIDLGGRGTDTQYF.

This clone was picked up many times. The chain recombines TRBV20-1 with TRBJ2-5, with D tentatively TRBD2 (6 bases). The CDR3 extends over 13 amino acids. Trimming left V 6 bases short and J 1 base short, with 12 bases between. CDR1 DFQATT and CDR2 SNEGSKA come from the germline V gene (reference sequence). Here the CDR3 reads CSALGTRQETQYF. CDR3 coding DNA: TGCAGTGCCCTCGGGACTCGCCAAGAGACCCAGTACTTC.

In this sample, this clone turned up many times. V gene TRBV5-6 combines with J gene TRBJ1-1; unclear D gene. The CDR3 runs 13 residues. V lost 4 bases, J lost 1 base, and 8 bases lay in between. The germline CDR1 and CDR2 sequences are SGHDT and YYEEEE. CDR3 in DNA: TGTGCCAGCAGCCCTACAGAGAACACTGAAGCTTTCTTT. Translation gives CASSPTENTEAFF. The variable domain in full, with the rest retrieved from reference TRBV5-6 and TRBJ1-1, is DAGVTQSPTHLIKTRGQQVTLRCSPKSGHDTVSWYQQALGQGPQFIFQYYEEEERQRGNFPDRFSGHQFPNYSSELNVNALLLGDSALYLCASSPTENTEAFFGQGTRLTVV.

This clone was seen ten or more times. The CDR3 bases are TGCGCCAGCAGCCAGGTCTCCGGGACAGCGAGCGGCTACACCTTC. Its protein is CASSQVSGTASGYTF. This chain links TRBV4-1 with TRBJ1-2; 7 bases are a match to TRBD1. CDR3 length: 15 amino acids. The V gene end was trimmed by 3 bases and the J gene end by 8 bases; junction bases not matched to a gene: 12. CDR1 MGHRA and CDR2 YSYEKL come from the germline V gene.

This sequence joins TRBV2 and TRBJ1-1; tentatively, D is TRBD1 (5 bases). Deletions cut 0 bases from V and 4 bases from J, with 9 bases between. This CDR3 contains 14 residues. Germline loops: CDR1 SNHLY, CDR2 FYNNEI. The CDR3 DNA reads as TGTGCCAGCAGTGAAGCGGGGCAGGCCACTGAAGCTTTCTTT. Translating it yields CASSEAGQATEAFF.

The V call is TRBV5-1, the J call TRBJ2-5; possibly TRBD1 for D (6 bases). The CDR3 has 14 amino acids. Trimming left V 6 bases short and J 4 bases short, with 16 bases between. Per the germline V gene, CDR1 is SGHRS and CDR2 is YFSETQ. CDR3 coding DNA: TGCGCCAGCAAGGCATTCAGGGGAACAGAGACCCAGTACTTC. As protein: CASKAFRGTETQYF.

Ten or more counts support this clone. The chain has TRBV7-8 and TRBJ2-7; D not resolved. V was trimmed by 0 bases and J by 2 bases, leaving 11 bases between them. Germline V gene sequence: CDR1 SGHVS, CDR2 FQNEAQ. The length of the CDR3 is 15 residues. The CDR3, as DNA: TGTGCCAGCAGCTTAGCGGAAAGCCAAACCTACGAGCAGTACTTC. Protein: CASSLAESQTYEQYF.

This clone was seen many times. V usage is TRBV25-1 and J usage is TRBJ2-2, with 12 bases fitting TRBD1. The CDR3 spans 20 residues. V lost 5 bases to trimming and J lost 0 bases; unmatched junction nucleotides: 13. Germline V gene lookup returns CDR1 MGHDK and CDR2 SYGVNS. Here the CDR3 reads CASSPHGTGGRNSNTGELFF. The DNA for the CDR3 is TGTGCCAGCAGTCCTCACGGGACAGGGGGCAGGAATTCGAACACCGGGGAGCTGTTTTTT.

This clone qualifies as medium-sized (0.01 to 0.1%). The CDR3 nucleotides are TGCAGTGCTAGAATAGAAGGGTCCCATGGCTACACCTTC. Translating gives CSARIEGSHGYTF. V gene TRBV20-1 combines with J gene TRBJ1-2; D is uncertain. V lost 2 bases, J lost 6 bases, and 13 bases lay in between. Germline V gene data show CDR1 as DFQATT and CDR2 as SNEGSKA (reference sequence). The CDR3 sequence is 13 residues long.

The chain carries TRBV5-1 and TRBJ2-7, with 7 bases lining up with TRBD1. CDR3 length equals 16 residues. Germline CDR1 reads SGHRS; CDR2 reads YFSETQ. The trim removed 4 bases at V and 0 bases at J, leaving 10 bases unmatched. The chain's CDR3 is CASSPVTGTASYEQYF. The CDR3 bases are TGCGCCAGCAGCCCGGTGACCGGGACAGCCTCCTACGAGCAGTACTTC. The full variable domain, with the rest looked up from reference TRBV5-1 and TRBJ2-7, is KAGVTQTPRYLIKTRGQQVTLSCSPISGHRSVSWYQQTPGQGLQFLFEYFSETQRNKGNFPGRFSGRQFSNSRSEMNVSTLELGDSALYLCASSPVTGTASYEQYFGPGTRLTVT.

The sample holds many counts of this clone. Other DNA sequences in the same sample also yield this CDR3. The rearrangement joins TRBV7-9 to TRBJ2-5; D not certain. This CDR3 has 14 amino acids. Germline V gene sequence: CDR1 SEHNR, CDR2 FQNEAQ (reference sequence). V was clipped by 2 bases and J by 5 bases, with 12 bases between them. DNA for the CDR3: TGTGCCAGCAGCTTAAACGGGTTGGAGGAGACCCAGTACTTC. Its protein is CASSLNGLEETQYF.